The 9 T cell receptor beta chains below come from one sample, sequenced in a study of T cells after yellow fever vaccination. One entry per CDR3 protein, called by TCRdb with MiXCR from the 5' RACE reads. The sample contains about 330,000 distinct CDR3 sequences, approximately 4% of which appear only once. The material sequenced was PBMCs, taken 5 days after the yellow fever booster vaccination. The source is a man between 18 and 35 years old who received the YFV17D yellow fever vaccine.

In this sample, this clonotype turned up a few times. This chain connects TRBV6-5 to TRBJ1-4; D is possibly TRBD1 (5 bases). The V gene's germline CDR1 is MNHEY and CDR2 SVGAGI. The CDR3 has 14 residues. V dropped 6 bases and J dropped 0 bases, with 8 bases sitting between them. CDR3 sequence (DNA): TGTGCCAGCAGAGGGGTCGCAACTAATGAAAAACTGTTTTTT. It encodes CASRGVATNEKLFF.

Worth noting for this clonotype: Germline and junction disagree at one end, which may indicate a read error. The J gene is TRBJ2-6, the V gene TRBV10-3; 13 nucleotides agree with TRBD2. The CDR3 spans 16 residues. Per the germline V gene, CDR1 is ENHRY and CDR2 is SYGVKD. This CDR3 reads CAISGTSGAGGNVLTF. The CDR3 DNA is TGTGCCATCAGCGGGACTAGCGGGGCTGGGGGCAACGTCCTGACTTTC.

V is TRBV5-4 and J is TRBJ2-5; 10 nucleotides align to TRBD2. The germline CDR1 and CDR2 sequences are SGHNT and YYREEE (reference sequence). The CDR3 is 18 amino acids. V shed 0 bases and J 2 bases; nucleotides not matched to a gene: 10. The CDR3 sequence is CASSLGIGSGGEQETQYF. The CDR3 bases are TGTGCCAGCAGCTTGGGAATAGGGAGCGGGGGGGAACAAGAGACCCAGTACTTC.

This clonotype appeared a few times. The chain has TRBV5-6 and TRBJ1-5; D gene ambiguous. In germline, CDR1 is SGHDT, CDR2 YYEEEE. This CDR3 contains 13 residues. The V and J ends lost 2 bases and 12 bases respectively, with 15 bases between them. The CDR3 region has the DNA TGTGCCAGCAGCTTCGGTGCGGGCCAGTACCAGCATTTT. Its translation: CASSFGAGQYQHF.

Ten or more counts support this clonotype. The chain has TRBV11-2 and TRBJ1-6; D not certain. V lost 5 bases and J lost 7, with 21 bases in between. Germline CDR1 reads SGHAT; CDR2 reads FQNNGV. The CDR3 extends over 17 amino acids. CDR3 sequence: CASSLDRLGWGNSPLHF. The DNA for the CDR3 is TGTGCCAGCAGCCTCGACCGGCTAGGGTGGGGAAATTCACCCCTCCACTTT.

The table lists this clonotype with many counts. CDR3 nucleotide sequence: TGCGCCAGCAGCTTAATAGGCGGAGATACGCAGTATTTT. This translates into CASSLIGGDTQYF. The chain joins TRBV5-1 to TRBJ2-3, with D unresolved. This CDR3 is 13 amino acids long. Germline CDR1 SGHRS, CDR2 YFSETQ. The V gene lost 2 bases and the J gene lost 5 bases, with 9 bases spanning the gap. Full variable domain (missing parts from reference TRBV5-1 and TRBJ2-3): KAGVTQTPRYLIKTRGQQVTLSCSPISGHRSVSWYQQTPGQGLQFLFEYFSETQRNKGNFPGRFSGRQFSNSRSEMNVSTLELGDSALYLCASSLIGGDTQYFGPGTRLTVL.

The chain uses TRBV7-9 and TRBJ2-2; 7 nucleotides line up with TRBD1. Germline trimming cut 7 bases from V and 0 bases from J; bases unmatched to any gene: 5. Germline CDR1 SEHNR, CDR2 FQNEAQ (reference sequence). The CDR3 contains 15 residues. Here the CDR3 DNA reads TGTGCCAGCACCACAGGGGCCGCGAACACCGGGGAGCTGTTTTTT. Its protein product is CASTTGAANTGELFF.

The chain uses TRBV5-1 and TRBJ1-4, with D perhaps matching TRBD1 (5 bases). Trimming pared 4 bases from V and 7 bases from J, leaving 26 bases between. CDR1 is SGHRS, CDR2 YFSETQ, per germline. This CDR3 has 18 amino acids. The CDR3: CASSQSSGTLSRGEKLFF. As DNA, the CDR3 is TGCGCCAGCAGCCAATCGTCGGGGACGCTGTCCCGCGGTGAAAAACTGTTTTTT.

V gene TRBV30 combines with J gene TRBJ1-2, with D unclear. CDR1 is GTSNPN and CDR2 is SVGIG in the germline V gene (reference sequence). Trimming took off 4 bases at V and 4 bases at J, with 10 bases between the two ends. The CDR3 loop spans 12 amino acids. The CDR3 is CAWTSGPYGYTF. DNA for the CDR3: TGTGCCTGGACGAGCGGACCCTATGGCTACACCTTC. Filled out from reference TRBV30 and TRBJ1-2, the complete variable domain reads SQTIHQWPATLVQPVGSPLSLECTVEGTSNPNLYWYRQAAGRGLQLLFYSVGIGQISSEVPQNLSASRPQDRQFILSSKKLLLSDSGFYLCAWTSGPYGYTFGSGTRLTVV.